The rows below give T cell receptor beta chains drawn from one sample of a study of T cell responses to AZD1222 COVID-19 vaccine. Produced via immunoSEQ multiplex PCR; TCRdb's table is partial and in-frame only. The data show about 110,000 clones, roughly 89% seen once. The specimen comprised peripheral blood, sampled on day 0 of AZD1222 vaccination. All receptors come from an adult in good health. CDR3s include the opening cysteine and the closing phenylalanine or tryptophan. Fields, in order: D gene, CDR3 length, clone size, V gene, J gene, CDR3 DNA, CDR3 protein. D genes are given only for firm matches. The size field is filled for only some rows; it gives once, few, many or a size class.

d_gene: TRBD2; len: 12; abundance: -; v_gene: TRBV5-1; j_gene: TRBJ2-1; CDR3nt: TGCGCCAGCTCGGGGGGGTTCACTGAGCAGTTCTTC; CDR3aa: CASSGGFTEQFF
d_gene: -; len: 13; abundance: -; v_gene: TRBV5-1; j_gene: TRBJ2-3; CDR3nt: TGCGCCAGCAGCTTTTCTAGCACAGATACGCAGTATTTT; CDR3aa: CASSFSSTDTQYF
d_gene: TRBD1; len: 13; abundance: once; v_gene: TRBV28; j_gene: TRBJ1-2; CDR3nt: TGTGCCAGCAGTCTCCCGGACAGGGCTGGCTACACCTTC; CDR3aa: CASSLPDRAGYTF
d_gene: TRBD1; len: 16; abundance: -; v_gene: TRBV19; j_gene: TRBJ2-7; CDR3nt: TGTGCCAGTAGTAAAGGCAGGGACAGGGTCACGTACGAGCAGTACTTC; CDR3aa: CASSKGRDRVTYEQYF
d_gene: TRBD1; len: 14; abundance: -; v_gene: TRBV2; j_gene: TRBJ2-7; CDR3nt: TGTGCCAGCAGCATCGGGACAGGTGTTTACGAGCAGTACTTC; CDR3aa: CASSIGTGVYEQYF
d_gene: TRBD1; len: 14; abundance: -; v_gene: TRBV5-1; j_gene: TRBJ2-3; CDR3nt: TGCGCCAGCAGCGGACAGGGGTGGCCAGATACGCAGTATTTT; CDR3aa: CASSGQGWPDTQYF
d_gene: TRBD1; len: 15; abundance: once; v_gene: TRBV27; j_gene: TRBJ1-1; CDR3nt: TGTGCCAGCAATTACAGACAGGGGAGAGGCACTGAAGCTTTCTTT; CDR3aa: CASNYRQGRGTEAFF
d_gene: -; len: 13; abundance: once; v_gene: TRBV6-5; j_gene: TRBJ1-5; CDR3nt: TGTGCCAGCAGTTACGAAAGGGCTCAGCCCCAGCATTTT; CDR3aa: CASSYERAQPQHF
d_gene: TRBD1; len: 15; abundance: -; v_gene: TRBV4-2; j_gene: TRBJ2-7; CDR3nt: TGTGCCAGCAGCCTCCTCGACAGGGGGCTCAACGAGCAGTACTTC; CDR3aa: CASSLLDRGLNEQYF
d_gene: -; len: 13; abundance: -; v_gene: TRBV5-8; j_gene: TRBJ2-2; CDR3nt: TGTGCCTACGGCGACAGGCTATACGCTGAGCTGTTTTTT; CDR3aa: CAYGDRLYAELFF
d_gene: -; len: 12; abundance: -; v_gene: TRBV7-2; j_gene: TRBJ1-6; CDR3nt: TGTGCCAGCAGCCTCAATAATTCACCCCTCCACTTT; CDR3aa: CASSLNNSPLHF
d_gene: -; len: 15; abundance: -; v_gene: TRBV28; j_gene: TRBJ2-3; CDR3nt: TGTGCCAGCAGCCCCCCCGGGGGGCGCACAGATACGCAGTATTTT; CDR3aa: CASSPPGGRTDTQYF
d_gene: -; len: 16; abundance: -; v_gene: TRBV25-1; j_gene: TRBJ2-4; CDR3nt: TGTGCCAGCAGTGATTTTTCGCGGCAGATTCAAAACATTCAGTACTTC; CDR3aa: CASSDFSRQIQNIQYF
d_gene: TRBD1; len: 14; abundance: -; v_gene: TRBV5-6; j_gene: TRBJ1-1; CDR3nt: TGTGCCAGCATCCTACAGGGGATGAACACTGAAGCTTTCTTT; CDR3aa: CASILQGMNTEAFF
d_gene: TRBD1; len: 14; abundance: -; v_gene: TRBV5-1; j_gene: TRBJ2-3; CDR3nt: TGCGCCAGCAGCTTCAATGTAGCAGGGGGCGCGCAGTATTTT; CDR3aa: CASSFNVAGGAQYF
d_gene: -; len: 16; abundance: -; v_gene: TRBV5-1; j_gene: TRBJ2-7; CDR3nt: TGCGCCAGCAGCCCCAGGACTAACCGACTACTCCACGAGCAGTACTTC; CDR3aa: CASSPRTNRLLHEQYF
d_gene: -; len: 15; abundance: -; v_gene: TRBV2; j_gene: TRBJ2-3; CDR3nt: TGTGCCAGCAGTGAACAGGGGGGGAGCACAGATACGCAGTATTTT; CDR3aa: CASSEQGGSTDTQYF
d_gene: TRBD2; len: 16; abundance: -; v_gene: TRBV19; j_gene: TRBJ2-1; CDR3nt: TGTGCCAGTAGTATCCCATTTAGCGGGGGGACTGAGGGAATGTTCTTC; CDR3aa: CASSIPFSGGTEGMFF
d_gene: -; len: 12; abundance: -; v_gene: TRBV10-2; j_gene: TRBJ1-3; CDR3nt: TGCGCCAGCACCAAGGTTGGAAACACCATATATTTT; CDR3aa: CASTKVGNTIYF
d_gene: -; len: 15; abundance: -; v_gene: TRBV6-4; j_gene: TRBJ2-3; CDR3nt: TGTGCCAGCAGTGAGCAGGGAAACAGGGCAGATACGCAGTATTTT; CDR3aa: CASSEQGNRADTQYF
d_gene: -; len: 17; abundance: -; v_gene: TRBV3-1/TRBV3-2; j_gene: TRBJ1-3; CDR3nt: TGTGCCAGCAGCCAAGAGGGTCCAGGGGTTGTAGGAAACACCATATATTTT; CDR3aa: CASSQEGPGVVGNTIYF
d_gene: TRBD1; len: 15; abundance: -; v_gene: TRBV6-1; j_gene: TRBJ1-6; CDR3nt: TGTGCCAGCAGTGAAATCATCGCAGGGGGTTCACCCCTCCACTTT; CDR3aa: CASSEIIAGGSPLHF
d_gene: TRBD2; len: 15; abundance: -; v_gene: TRBV9; j_gene: TRBJ2-5; CDR3nt: TGTGCCAGCAGCGTAGGACTAGCGGACCAAGAGACCCAGTACTTC; CDR3aa: CASSVGLADQETQYF
d_gene: -; len: 16; abundance: once; v_gene: TRBV14; j_gene: TRBJ2-3; CDR3nt: TGTGCCAGCAGCCAAGTTCAGGGACGCCGCACAGATACGCAGTATTTT; CDR3aa: CASSQVQGRRTDTQYF
d_gene: TRBD1; len: 15; abundance: -; v_gene: TRBV5-1; j_gene: TRBJ1-2; CDR3nt: TGCGCCAGCAGCCCCCGGACAGGAAACCCTTATGGCTACACCTTC; CDR3aa: CASSPRTGNPYGYTF
d_gene: -; len: 12; abundance: once; v_gene: TRBV24-1; j_gene: TRBJ2-7; CDR3nt: TGTGCCACGCACCGACCCCCCTACGAGCAGTACTTC; CDR3aa: CATHRPPYEQYF
d_gene: -; len: 17; abundance: -; v_gene: TRBV12-5; j_gene: TRBJ2-1; CDR3nt: TGTGCTAGTGGTTTGGACGGGCTGGCCCGCTCCTACAATGAGCAGTTCTTC; CDR3aa: CASGLDGLARSYNEQFF
d_gene: -; len: 18; abundance: -; v_gene: TRBV10-3; j_gene: TRBJ2-3; CDR3nt: TGTGCCATCAGTGACCTCCTGGAGGTAGCTCCTTACACAGATACGCAGTATTTT; CDR3aa: CAISDLLEVAPYTDTQYF
d_gene: TRBD1; len: 17; abundance: -; v_gene: TRBV4-1; j_gene: TRBJ1-5; CDR3nt: TGCGCCAGCAGCCAAGTTCCTCGACAGGGTGGCAATCAGCCCCAGCATTTT; CDR3aa: CASSQVPRQGGNQPQHF
d_gene: -; len: 14; abundance: few; v_gene: TRBV4-2; j_gene: TRBJ1-2; CDR3nt: TGTGCCAGCAGCCAAGATATCAGGTTAGATGGCTACACCTTC; CDR3aa: CASSQDIRLDGYTF
d_gene: -; len: 15; abundance: once; v_gene: TRBV29-1; j_gene: TRBJ1-3; CDR3nt: TGCAGCGTTGAACCGTGGGGGGGTGGTGGAAACACCATATATTTT; CDR3aa: CSVEPWGGGGNTIYF
d_gene: -; len: 12; abundance: once; v_gene: TRBV14; j_gene: TRBJ1-2; CDR3nt: TGTGCCAGCAGCCAAGGAGGGGTCGGCTACACCTTC; CDR3aa: CASSQGGVGYTF
d_gene: -; len: 8; abundance: -; v_gene: TRBV2; j_gene: TRBJ2-1; CDR3nt: TGTGCCCAAAATGAGCAGTTCTTC; CDR3aa: CAQNEQFF
d_gene: -; len: 13; abundance: -; v_gene: TRBV2; j_gene: TRBJ1-1; CDR3nt: TGTGCCAGCGCTCAGTATGGGAACACTGAAGCTTTCTTT; CDR3aa: CASAQYGNTEAFF
d_gene: TRBD1; len: 15; abundance: -; v_gene: TRBV27; j_gene: TRBJ2-1; CDR3nt: TGTGCCAGCAGCGCCGGGACAGGGGGCAGCTATGAGCAGTTCTTC; CDR3aa: CASSAGTGGSYEQFF
d_gene: TRBD1; len: 16; abundance: -; v_gene: TRBV19; j_gene: TRBJ1-6; CDR3nt: TGTGCCCTTTACTGGGGCGGCGCAGGGGGAAATTCACCCCTCCACTTT; CDR3aa: CALYWGGAGGNSPLHF
d_gene: TRBD2; len: 15; abundance: -; v_gene: TRBV6-5; j_gene: TRBJ2-1; CDR3nt: TGTGCCAGCAGCCTTCGGACTAGCGGGAGGAATGAGCAGTTCTTC; CDR3aa: CASSLRTSGRNEQFF
d_gene: -; len: 13; abundance: -; v_gene: TRBV18; j_gene: TRBJ2-7; CDR3nt: TGTGCCAGCTCACCTACCCCCTCCTACGAGCAGTACTTC; CDR3aa: CASSPTPSYEQYF
d_gene: TRBD2; len: 15; abundance: -; v_gene: TRBV18; j_gene: TRBJ2-1; CDR3nt: TGTGCCAGCTCACCCCCGACGGGAGGCTACAATGAGCAGTTCTTC; CDR3aa: CASSPPTGGYNEQFF
d_gene: -; len: 14; abundance: -; v_gene: TRBV9; j_gene: TRBJ2-2; CDR3nt: TGTGCCAGCAGCGTAGAGGGGAACACCGGGGAGCTGTTTTTT; CDR3aa: CASSVEGNTGELFF
d_gene: -; len: 14; abundance: few; v_gene: TRBV28; j_gene: TRBJ2-7; CDR3nt: TGTGCCAGCAGTCCCCTCGGGGATAAATACGAGCAGTACTTC; CDR3aa: CASSPLGDKYEQYF
d_gene: TRBD1; len: 14; abundance: once; v_gene: TRBV6-5; j_gene: TRBJ1-2; CDR3nt: TGTGCCAGCAGCACCGATACAGGGGGGGCTGGCTACACCTTC; CDR3aa: CASSTDTGGAGYTF
d_gene: TRBD2; len: 15; abundance: -; v_gene: TRBV19; j_gene: TRBJ2-5; CDR3nt: TGTGCCAGTAATGTGGGCCCGCGGGGGCAAGAGACCCAGTACTTC; CDR3aa: CASNVGPRGQETQYF